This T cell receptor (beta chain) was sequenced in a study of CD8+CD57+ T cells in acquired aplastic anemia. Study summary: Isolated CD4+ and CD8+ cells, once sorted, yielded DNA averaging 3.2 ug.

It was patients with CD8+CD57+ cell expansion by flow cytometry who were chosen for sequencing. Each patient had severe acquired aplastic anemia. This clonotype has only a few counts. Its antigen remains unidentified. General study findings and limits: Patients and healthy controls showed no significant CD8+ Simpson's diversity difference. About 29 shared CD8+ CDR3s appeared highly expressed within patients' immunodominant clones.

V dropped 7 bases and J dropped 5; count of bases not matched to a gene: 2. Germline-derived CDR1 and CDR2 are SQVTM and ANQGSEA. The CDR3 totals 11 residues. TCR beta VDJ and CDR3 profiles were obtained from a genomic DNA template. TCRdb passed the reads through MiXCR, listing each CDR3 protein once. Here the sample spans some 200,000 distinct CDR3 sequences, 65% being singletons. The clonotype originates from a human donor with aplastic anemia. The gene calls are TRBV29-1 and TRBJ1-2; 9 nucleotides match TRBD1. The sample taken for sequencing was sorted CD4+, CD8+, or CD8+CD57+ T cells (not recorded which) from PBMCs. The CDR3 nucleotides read TGCAGCGCACAGGGGGCGTATGGCTACACCTTC. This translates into CSAQGAYGYTF.